The 27 T cell receptor beta chains in this list originate from one sample, sequenced in a study of post-analysis software for immune sequencing data. These TCRs are of unknown antigen specificity. Every TCR beta cDNA library bore unique molecular identifiers. TCRdb processed the PCR reads anew with MiXCR; each CDR3 protein has one entry. The table lists about half a million distinct CDR3 sequences, over 35% of them singletons. Notes on the study in general: The study found TRBV5-6, TRBV5-1 and TRBV20-1 among a few TRBV segments more frequent in patients than controls.

The sequenced sample was blood. The receptors derive from a girl aged 5-17 years with multiple sclerosis.

This clonotype was picked up many times. CDR3 DNA: TGTGCCAGCAGCTTAGGTCGTGGGACAGGGGTAATCAATGAGCAGTTCTTC. Protein: CASSLGRGTGVINEQFF. This rearrangement joins TRBV7-2 to TRBJ2-1; 10 nucleotides match TRBD1. The CDR3 totals 17 residues. Germline V gene data show CDR1 as SGHTA and CDR2 as FQGNSA. V gave up 1 base and J gave up 6 bases; unmatched junction bases: 9.

The sample holds a few counts of this clonotype. This sequence joins TRBV5-1 and TRBJ2-1, with D perhaps matching TRBD2 (6 bases). The CDR3 loop spans 15 amino acids. Per the germline V gene, CDR1 is SGHRS and CDR2 is YFSETQ. Between the trimmed V and J ends, which lost 4 bases and 5 bases, there was a span of 16 bases. CDR3 sequence (DNA): TGCGCCAGCAGCCATCTAGCGTTGTGGGACAATGAGCAGTTCTTC. Residues: CASSHLALWDNEQFF.

V is TRBV7-3 and J is TRBJ2-1, with 9 nucleotides matching TRBD2. V lost 0 bases to trimming and J lost 4 bases; unmatched junction nucleotides: 10. Germline assignment: CDR1 SGHTA and CDR2 FQGTGA. The CDR3 length is 18 residues. Written as DNA, the CDR3 is TGTGCCAGCAGCTTAACGTTCGCCGGGACTAGCAGTTACAATGAGCAGTTCTTC. It translates to CASSLTFAGTSSYNEQFF.

V is TRBV20-1 and J is TRBJ2-1; tentatively, D is TRBD1 (6 bases). The CDR3 length is 13 residues. V shed 4 bases and J shed 5 bases, with 12 bases lying between them. Germline values: CDR1 DFQATT, CDR2 SNEGSKA (reference sequence). CDR3 residues: CSAIHTGNNEQFF. For the CDR3, the DNA is TGCAGTGCTATACACACAGGGAACAATGAGCAGTTCTTC.

The chain recombines TRBV6-5 with TRBJ2-3; D is undetermined. Per germline, CDR1 MNHEY and CDR2 SVGAGI. V lost 0 bases and J 4 bases, leaving 5 bases between the germline ends. The CDR3 covers 13 residues. CDR3 sequence reads: CASSYSGADTQYF. The CDR3 DNA reads as TGTGCCAGCAGTTACTCAGGAGCAGATACGCAGTATTTT.

The rearrangement uses TRBV5-6 and TRBJ2-1; 14 nucleotides agree with TRBD2. Germline V gene lookup returns CDR1 SGHDT and CDR2 YYEEEE. With 0 bases clipped from V and 5 bases from J, the junction kept 4 bases outside the gene matches. This CDR3 contains 17 residues. CDR3 region: CASSLGGLAGVNNEQFF. CDR3 in DNA: TGTGCCAGCAGCTTGGGGGGACTAGCGGGAGTGAACAATGAGCAGTTCTTC.

The rearrangement joins TRBV5-1 to TRBJ2-7, with 10 nucleotides matching TRBD2. The J call is uncertain, as TRBJ2-5 better fits the DNA end. Germline assignment: CDR1 SGHRS and CDR2 YFSETQ. CDR3 size: 15 residues. The CDR3 loop is CASSPGTSEGETQYF. CDR3 DNA: TGCGCCAGCAGCCCGGGGACTAGCGAAGGAGAGACCCAGTACTTC.

A few counts support this clonotype. The chain joins TRBV28 to TRBJ2-7; no clear D gene. From germline, CDR1 is MDHEN and CDR2 SYDVKM. The V and J ends lost 6 bases and 4 bases respectively, with 13 bases between them. The CDR3 contains 13 residues. The chain's CDR3 is CASSGLRAYEQYF. DNA of the CDR3: TGTGCCAGCAGCGGTCTCCGTGCTTACGAGCAGTACTTC.

The table lists this clonotype with a few counts. The chain recombines TRBV10-3 with TRBJ2-1; D unclear. The CDR3 has 15 amino acids. Germline loops: CDR1 ENHRY, CDR2 SYGVKD. V was shortened by 0 bases and J by 0 bases, with 6 bases between the two germline ends. CDR3 DNA: TGTGCCATCAGTGAGTCCTTGAGCTCCTACAATGAGCAGTTCTTC. Translating gives CAISESLSSYNEQFF.

The J gene is TRBJ2-7, the V gene TRBV20-1, with 7 bases aligning to TRBD1. Germline CDR1 is DFQATT and CDR2 is SNEGSKA (reference sequence). V dropped 2 bases and J dropped 0; count of bases not matched to a gene: 4. The CDR3 consists of 14 residues. In DNA form, the CDR3 reads TGCAGTGCTAGATTACAGGGGTACTCCTACGAGCAGTACTTC. This codes for CSARLQGYSYEQYF.

The V gene is TRBV5-1, the J gene TRBJ2-7; D not resolved. Germline V gene lookup returns CDR1 SGHRS and CDR2 YFSETQ. The ends were cut back, 5 bases at V and 2 bases at J, with 8 bases in the middle. CDR3 length: 12 residues. CDR3 sequence (DNA): TGCGCCAGCAGGGCCGGTGCCTACGAGCAGTACTTC. Amino acids: CASRAGAYEQYF.

The J gene is TRBJ2-5, the V gene TRBV2; D call uncertain. Trimming took off 8 bases at V and 5 bases at J, with 21 bases between the two ends. The germline V gene encodes CDR1 SNHLY and CDR2 FYNNEI. This CDR3 is built from 15 residues. The CDR3 loop is CASGSQRRKGETQYF. The CDR3 bases are TGTGCCAGCGGGTCCCAGAGAAGGAAAGGGGAGACCCAGTACTTC.

The chain has TRBV4-1 and TRBJ2-1, with 9 bases lining up with TRBD2. The CDR3 is made up of 18 amino acids. With V trimmed by 0 bases and J by 6 bases, 12 bases remained unmatched. Germline V gene data show CDR1 as MGHRA and CDR2 as YSYEKL. CDR3 DNA sequence: TGCGCCAGCAGCCAAGAGGATAGGGAGACTAGCGGTTTCAATGAGCAGTTCTTC. This gives the protein CASSQEDRETSGFNEQFF.

The chain uses TRBV3-1 and TRBJ1-2; D gene uncertain. The CDR3 extends over 13 amino acids. Per germline, CDR1 LGHDT and CDR2 YNNKEL (reference sequence). Trimming shortened V by 4 bases and J by 4 bases, and 10 bases separated the two germline ends. CDR3 amino acids: CASSPDGCYGYTF. CDR3 DNA sequence: TGTGCCAGCAGCCCAGACGGATGCTATGGCTACACCTTC.

V is TRBV20-1 and J is TRBJ2-6; no definite D call. The germline V and J ends were trimmed by 3 bases and 0 bases, with 3 bases remaining between them. Looked up from germline, CDR1 is DFQATT and CDR2 is SNEGSKA (reference sequence). This CDR3 has 13 amino acids. The CDR3 loop reads CSASPSGANVLTF. CDR3 in DNA: TGCAGTGCTAGCCCCTCTGGGGCCAACGTCCTGACTTTC.

The CDR3 reads CASSRVTGVNSPLHF. CDR3 bases: TGTGCCAGCAGCCGCGTGACAGGGGTTAATTCACCCCTCCACTTT. V usage is TRBV7-9 and J usage is TRBJ1-6, with 8 bases identical to TRBD1. The CDR3 contains 15 residues. Germline loops: CDR1 SEHNR, CDR2 FQNEAQ (reference sequence). With 5 bases clipped from V and 6 bases from J, the junction kept 6 bases outside the gene matches.

This chain links TRBV4-1 with TRBJ1-2, with a tentative D call TRBD1 (5 bases). Trimming cost V 0 bases and J 7 bases, with 12 bases left between them. The germline gives CDR1 MGHRA, CDR2 YSYEKL. CDR3 length: 14 residues. Written as DNA, the CDR3 is TGCGCCAGCAGCCAAGAATTGGAGGGACGTGGCTACACCTTC. This gives the protein CASSQELEGRGYTF.

This clonotype has a handful of counts. V is TRBV29-1 and J is TRBJ2-2; no firm D call. CDR3 length: 14 residues. The ends were cut back, 4 bases at V and 0 bases at J, with 9 bases in the middle. Germline values: CDR1 SQVTM, CDR2 ANQGSEA. The CDR3 protein is CSVAKGANTGELFF. DNA for the CDR3: TGCAGCGTTGCAAAGGGCGCGAACACCGGGGAGCTGTTTTTT.

This chain connects TRBV5-1 to TRBJ2-7; D unresolved. The V and J ends lost 4 bases and 0 bases respectively, with 11 bases between them. CDR3 length equals 14 residues. Germline lookup yields CDR1 SGHRS and CDR2 YFSETQ. CDR3 sequence reads: CASSPLQSSYEQYF. CDR3 DNA sequence: TGCGCCAGCAGCCCTCTACAGTCCTCCTACGAGCAGTACTTC.

J is TRBJ2-2 and V is TRBV6-5; the D gene is possibly TRBD1 (6 bases). CDR1 MNHEY and CDR2 SVGAGI come from the germline V gene. V lost 2 bases to trimming and J lost 6 bases, with 10 bases between them. CDR3 length equals 14 residues. The CDR3 DNA is TGTGCCAGCAGTTACAGGGGGAGTCCCGGGGAGCTGTTTTTT. Its translation: CASSYRGSPGELFF.

V and J are TRBV7-9 and TRBJ2-4; D is perhaps TRBD2 (6 bases). CDR3 length: 15 amino acids. Trimming shortened V by 3 bases and J by 13 bases, and 22 bases separated the two germline ends. The V gene's germline CDR1 is SEHNR and CDR2 FQNEAQ (reference sequence). CDR3 region: CASSFEGTGVGEQYF. The CDR3 DNA reads as TGTGCCAGCAGCTTCGAGGGGACTGGGGTTGGGGAGCAGTACTTC.

V is TRBV28 and J is TRBJ2-1; 10 nucleotides line up with TRBD2. This CDR3 contains 19 residues. With V trimmed by 2 bases and J by 7 bases, 17 bases remained unmatched. Germline values: CDR1 MDHEN, CDR2 SYDVKM. CDR3 in amino acids: CASSLIPPSAGGSRNEQFF. In DNA form, the CDR3 reads TGTGCCAGCAGTTTAATCCCCCCCTCAGCGGGAGGGTCGCGGAATGAGCAGTTCTTC.

V is TRBV9 and J is TRBJ2-1; D is possibly TRBD1 (5 bases). Trimming took off 1 base at V and 1 base at J, with 15 bases between the two ends. The CDR3 loop spans 17 amino acids. The V gene's germline CDR1 is SGDLS and CDR2 YYNGEE. Written as DNA, the CDR3 is TGTGCCAGCAGCGTAAGGGGTAACAGCGAGTCCTACAATGAGCAGTTCTTC. This encodes CASSVRGNSESYNEQFF.

This clonotype came up many times. CDR3 sequence: CASSLGTGYEQYF. The DNA of the CDR3 is TGTGCCAGCAGCCTTGGGACAGGTTACGAGCAGTACTTC. The chain carries TRBV12-3 or TRBV12-4 and TRBJ2-7; 8 bases fit TRBD1. The CDR3 length is 13 residues. V lost 6 bases, J lost 4 bases, and 5 bases stayed unmatched.

In this sample, this clonotype turned up a few times. J is TRBJ2-1 and V is TRBV20-1, with D tentatively TRBD2 (6 bases). This CDR3 comprises 16 residues. Trimming took off 0 bases at V and 2 bases at J, with 14 bases between the two ends. Germline CDR1 is DFQATT and CDR2 is SNEGSKA (reference sequence). CDR3 in DNA: TGCAGTGCTAGAGACCCAGCGGGCACCACCTACAATGAGCAGTTCTTC. The encoded protein is CSARDPAGTTYNEQFF.

The V and J genes are TRBV7-9 and TRBJ2-6; a possible D gene is TRBD2 (5 bases). The V and J ends lost 1 base and 3 bases respectively, with 7 bases between them. The CDR3 runs 15 residues. Germline values: CDR1 SEHNR, CDR2 FQNEAQ (reference sequence). CDR3 protein: CASSLEGVGANVLTF. The CDR3 nucleotides read TGTGCCAGCAGCTTAGAGGGAGTTGGGGCCAACGTCCTGACTTTC.

A few counts support this clonotype. The genes are TRBV12-3 or TRBV12-4 and TRBJ1-5; D is possibly TRBD1 (5 bases). V lost 3 bases and J 3 bases, leaving 9 bases between the germline ends. The CDR3 spans 14 residues. This CDR3 reads CASSFARANQPQHF. In DNA form, the CDR3 reads TGTGCCAGCAGTTTTGCCAGGGCCAATCAGCCCCAGCATTTT.